This TCR beta chain came from a study of T cell repertoires and HLA-DP antigens. Study at large: The donors, ranging 18-to-29 to 60-to-69 years, included a couple of males and one female. Study-wide points: Against one allele, clones undetected before culture averaged approximately 36%; against the other, roughly 50%.

About this clone itself: Its target is not known.

Clones were read by immunoSEQ multiplex PCR, and TCRdb kept only the in-frame ones, dropping some. The sample has over 100,000 clones, over 90% seen once. The CDR3 sequence is 16 residues long. The V gene's germline CDR1 is SGHTA and CDR2 FQGNSA. Losses at the gene ends were 5 bases for V and 4 bases for J; bases not matched to a gene: 9. This receptor was taken from a woman younger than 30 in good health and CMV-seronegative. Sequenced input: CD4+ T cells from PBMCs. The rearrangement joins TRBV7-2 to TRBJ2-3, with 10 nucleotides matching TRBD1. The CDR3 region is CASSPRTGGIADTQYF. The CDR3 nucleotides are TGTGCCAGCAGCCCAAGGACAGGGGGGATAGCAGATACGCAGTATTTT.